This T cell receptor (beta chain) was sequenced during a study of shared clonotypes between healthy human individuals. Findings of the study overall: The authors sampled blood alone, and tissue repertoires likely differ.

Naive CD4+ cells were CD45RA-selected; the remaining cells were memory. Researchers ran the assay at a deep level. Profiled with immunoSEQ multiplex PCR; TCRdb holds only in-frame clones, not every one. The sample holds 2,500,000 or so clones, 80% to 95% seen once. As regards this clone: Its antigen is not identified. This sample also contains other DNA sequences that code for the same CDR3.

Between the trimmed V and J ends, which lost 5 bases and 1 base, there was a span of 8 bases. Germline-derived CDR1 and CDR2 are SQVTM and ANQGSEA. The CDR3 has 12 residues. The rearrangement uses TRBV29-1 and TRBJ1-1, with D perhaps TRBD1 (6 bases). Material: naive CD4+ T cells from PBMCs. Subset defined: CD45RA+ positively selected. The sequence came from a man aged 18 to 29 in good health. Some clones in this sample may be carry-over from other donors' samples. CDR3 protein: CSVRGANTEAFF. In DNA form, the CDR3 reads TGCAGCGTTCGGGGGGCGAACACTGAAGCTTTCTTT.